A single sample is the source of the 23 T cell receptor beta chains below, sequenced in a study of read filtering for tumor transcriptome and immune sequencing. From 350 to 500 ng of RNA, a library with molecular barcoded alpha/delta and beta/gamma adaptors was made. TCRdb processed the reads anew with MiXCR; each CDR3 protein has one entry. Among about 62,000 distinct CDR3 sequences listed, roughly 20% were seen once. Sequenced: a population of CD138-negative cells sorted from bone marrow. These receptor sequences come from a donor aged 40 or over with multiple myeloma.

This clonotype has at least ten counts. The genes are TRBV25-1 and TRBJ1-1; maybe TRBD1 (6 bases). V was shortened by 8 bases and J by 7 bases, with 20 bases between the two germline ends. CDR1 is MGHDK and CDR2 is SYGVNS in the germline V gene. The CDR3 is 14 residues long. The CDR3: CASRPNRDQGEAFF. In nucleotides, the CDR3 is TGTGCCAGCCGCCCCAACAGGGATCAGGGTGAAGCTTTCTTT.

About this clonotype: This may be a read error, as it is one base from a much larger clone. The rearrangement joins TRBV7-8 to TRBJ2-7; the D is unclear. CDR3 length: 12 residues. Trimming removed 1 base from V and 2 bases from J, with 3 bases in between. Per germline, CDR1 SGHVS and CDR2 FQNEAQ. The CDR3 spells CASSLVTYEQYF. For the CDR3, the DNA is TGTGCCAGCAGCTTAGTGACCTACGAGCAGTACTTC.

This clonotype was seen ten or more times. The rearrangement links TRBV3-1 to TRBJ2-5, with unresolved D. The V end was cut by 3 bases, the J end by 0 bases, with 8 bases between. The germline V gene encodes CDR1 LGHDT and CDR2 YNNKEL (reference sequence). CDR3 length: 14 residues. This CDR3 reads CASSHGVHQETQYF. Here the CDR3 DNA reads TGTGCCAGCAGCCACGGAGTCCACCAAGAGACCCAGTACTTC.

This clonotype was counted ten times or more. V and J are TRBV29-1 and TRBJ2-7, with TRBD1 identical over 9 bases. V trimming: 7 bases; J trimming: 4 bases; junction bases outside the gene matches: 5. Germline V gives CDR1 SQVTM, CDR2 ANQGSEA. The length of the CDR3 is 12 residues. Written as DNA, the CDR3 is TGCAGCGGCGGACAGGGGCGATACGAGCAGTACTTC. Residues: CSGGQGRYEQYF.

Ten or more counts support this clonotype. V is TRBV19 and J is TRBJ2-3, with 8 nucleotides matching TRBD1. The CDR3 has 16 amino acids. Per the germline V gene, CDR1 is LNHDA and CDR2 is SQIVND (reference sequence). Trimming cost V 3 bases and J 2 bases; bases outside gene matches: 7. The CDR3 sequence: CASSMWTGRPTDTQYF. The DNA of the CDR3 is TGTGCCAGTAGTATGTGGACAGGGCGACCCACAGATACGCAGTATTTT.

This clonotype has a count of ten or more. The CDR3 protein is CASTPPGGETQYF. In DNA, the CDR3 is TGTGCCAGCACCCCCCCCGGGGGAGAGACCCAGTACTTC. This rearrangement joins TRBV7-8 to TRBJ2-5; possible D gene TRBD2, 6 bases. CDR1 is SGHVS and CDR2 is FQNEAQ in the germline V gene. CDR3 length: 13 amino acids. With 7 bases removed from V and 4 bases from J, the gap between germline ends came to 13 bases.

This clonotype was detected only a few times. This may arise from a read error, as a much more abundant clone is one base away. The J gene is TRBJ2-5, the V gene TRBV20-1; the match to TRBD2 covers 12 bases. CDR3 size: 18 residues. The V segment lost 5 bases and the J segment 2 bases; nucleotides outside the gene matches: 15. Germline V gene sequence: CDR1 DFQATT, CDR2 SNEGSKA (reference sequence). The CDR3 nucleotides read TGCAGTGCTGGAGGGGTGCGGGGCCTAGCGGGGGGGCAAGAGACCCAGTACTTC. Protein: CSAGGVRGLAGGQETQYF.

Relative to its sample, this clonotype is medium-sized. V gene TRBV14 combines with J gene TRBJ2-1; 9 bases line up with TRBD2. CDR3 length: 13 amino acids. J gave up 10 bases and V 4 bases, and 5 bases lay outside the gene matches. Germline V lookup: CDR1 SGHDN, CDR2 FVKESK. The CDR3 sequence is CASSPLAGYEQFF. As DNA, the CDR3 is TGTGCCAGCAGCCCCCTAGCGGGGTACGAGCAGTTCTTC.

The rearrangement uses TRBV12-3 or TRBV12-4 and TRBJ2-4; either TRBD1 or TRBD2 may fit D (5 bases each). This CDR3 is 15 amino acids long. V was cut by 8 bases and J by 0 bases, with 14 bases left in between. The CDR3 DNA sequence: TGTGCCAGCCGATCCGGGACGGTAGCCAAAAACATTCAGTACTTC. Its translation is CASRSGTVAKNIQYF.

Points on this clonotype: One base away lies a much larger clone, so this may be a sequencing read error. The V gene is TRBV6-1, the J gene TRBJ2-1, with D tentatively TRBD1 (5 bases). Germline CDR1 reads MNHNS; CDR2 reads SASEGT. This CDR3 region has 17 residues. CDR3 sequence reads: CAGSEATRASSYNEQFF. Written as DNA, the CDR3 is TGTGCCGGCAGTGAAGCAACCAGGGCGAGCTCCTACAATGAGCAGTTCTTC.

This clonotype was recorded many times. This chain connects TRBV20-1 to TRBJ2-7; 7 bases align to TRBD2. V lost 6 bases to trimming and J lost 4 bases; unmatched junction nucleotides: 12. The CDR3 extends over 14 amino acids. Germline lookup yields CDR1 DFQATT and CDR2 SNEGSKA (reference sequence). CDR3 sequence reads: CSAEGGLGQYEQYF. In DNA, the CDR3 is TGCAGTGCCGAAGGCGGACTAGGACAATACGAGCAGTACTTC.

Points on this clonotype: A far larger clone is off by one base, so a read error is likely. The chain couples TRBV12-3 or TRBV12-4 to TRBJ2-1, with no clear D. This CDR3 has 13 amino acids. The V end lost 3 bases, the J end lost 8 bases, and 11 bases lay between the germline ends. CDR3 in amino acids: CASSFGPYDEQFF. The CDR3 DNA reads TGTGCCAGCAGTTTCGGACCGTACGATGAGCAGTTCTTC.

The rearrangement joins TRBV7-2 to TRBJ2-1; D not resolved. The CDR3 contains 14 residues. Per the germline V gene, CDR1 is SGHTA and CDR2 is FQGNSA. The ends were cut back, 5 bases at V and 4 bases at J, with 12 bases in the middle. CDR3 sequence reads: CASSPSGKYNEQFF. CDR3 nucleotide sequence: TGTGCCAGCAGCCCCAGTGGGAAATACAATGAGCAGTTCTTC.

The chain uses TRBV11-3 and TRBJ2-1; D possibly corresponds to TRBD2 (5 bases). CDR3 length equals 13 residues. Germline V gene data show CDR1 as SGHNT and CDR2 as YENEEA. V shed 5 bases and J shed 2 bases, with 7 bases lying between them. Here the CDR3 reads CASSPGTYNEQFF. DNA of the CDR3: TGTGCCAGCAGCCCGGGAACCTACAATGAGCAGTTCTTC.

This clonotype appeared many times. This chain joins TRBV28 and TRBJ2-5; D is perhaps TRBD2 (6 bases). Trimming took off 5 bases at V and 3 bases at J, with 13 bases between the two ends. The CDR3 has 14 residues. CDR1 is MDHEN, CDR2 SYDVKM, per germline. The CDR3 DNA sequence: TGTGCCAGCAGTAGGGCTAGCGCCGAAGAGACCCAGTACTTC. It translates to CASSRASAEETQYF.

This clonotype was found many times. The J gene is TRBJ2-1, the V gene TRBV7-9; 9 bases match TRBD2. CDR3 length equals 13 residues. V shed 9 bases and J 9 bases; nucleotides not matched to a gene: 9. CDR1 is SEHNR, CDR2 FQNEAQ, per germline (reference sequence). CDR3 in amino acids: CASSYSGSIEQFF. CDR3 nucleotide sequence: TGTGCCAGTTCCTATAGCGGGAGTATTGAGCAGTTCTTC.

About this clonotype itself: A far more abundant clone sits one base away, making this likely a read error. This chain uses TRBV5-1 with TRBJ1-4; 9 nucleotides line up with TRBD2. The end of the DNA fits TRBJ2-3 better, so the J call may be wrong. The CDR3 contains 14 residues. The V gene's germline CDR1 is SGHRS and CDR2 YFSETQ. The CDR3 DNA is TGCGCCGGCAGTCGCAGCGGGGGGTCAGATACGCAGTATTTT. Amino acids: CAGSRSGGSDTQYF.

This clonotype came up a few times. The chain couples TRBV28 to TRBJ1-2; TRBD1 agrees at 7 bases. With 10 bases clipped from V and 5 bases from J, the junction kept 7 bases outside the gene matches. Germline V gene lookup returns CDR1 MDHEN and CDR2 SYDVKM. The CDR3 covers 12 residues. Written as DNA, the CDR3 is TGTGCCATCCGAGGGGGCCCTTATGGCTACACCTTC. Protein sequence: CAIRGGPYGYTF.

Ten or more counts support this clonotype. This sequence joins TRBV5-5 and TRBJ2-3, with 8 positions matching TRBD1. After removal of 4 bases from V and 6 bases from J, the junction contained 7 bases not matched to a gene. Germline V CDR1 and CDR2: SGHKS, YYEKEE (reference sequence). This CDR3 has 14 amino acids. CDR3 nucleotides: TGTGCCAGCAGCATCGAATGGACAGGGGATACGCAGTATTTT. Translating it yields CASSIEWTGDTQYF. The full variable domain, its missing parts supplied by reference TRBV5-5 and TRBJ2-3, is DAGVTQSPTHLIKTRGQQVTLRCSPISGHKSVSWYQQVLGQGPQFIFQYYEKEERGRGNFPDRFSARQFPNYSSELNVNALLLGDSALYLCASSIEWTGDTQYFGPGTRLTVL.

On this clonotype itself: One end of the junction varies from germline; a read error may be responsible. The rearrangement uses TRBV19 and TRBJ2-1; 10 positions match TRBD2. Germline loops: CDR1 LNHDA, CDR2 SQIVND (reference sequence). The CDR3 has 16 residues. Here the CDR3 DNA reads TGTGACAGCAGTATAGGCGCTAGCGGGGGTCGGGATGAACAGTTCTTC. Its translation is CDSSIGASGGRDEQFF. Drawing the rest from reference TRBV19 and TRBJ2-1, the complete variable domain is DGGITQSPKYLFRKEGQNVTLSCEQNLNHDAMYWYRQDPGQGLRLIYYSQIVNDFQKGDIAEGYSVSREKKESFPLTVTSAQKNPTAFYLCDSSIGASGGRDEQFFGPGTRLTVL.

This clonotype was counted many times. The chain joins TRBV4-2 to TRBJ2-7, with D unclear. The V gene lost 1 base and the J gene lost 5 bases, with 6 bases spanning the gap. The germline CDR1 and CDR2 sequences are LGHNA and YNFKEQ. CDR3 length equals 12 residues. The CDR3 loop is CASSQGLDEQYF. DNA of the CDR3: TGTGCCAGCAGCCAAGGGTTAGACGAGCAGTACTTC.

This clonotype was seen a handful of times. The V gene is TRBV20-1, the J gene TRBJ2-1; 12 nucleotides line up with TRBD2. The V segment lost 4 bases and the J segment 8 bases; nucleotides outside the gene matches: 9. The CDR3 has 15 residues. Germline CDR1 and CDR2: DFQATT and SNEGSKA (reference sequence). This chain's CDR3 is CSATLTSGRLHEQFF. The CDR3 DNA reads TGCAGTGCTACTCTGACTAGCGGGAGACTCCATGAGCAGTTCTTC.

A remark on this clonotype: It may be a read error: a sequence one base away is much more abundant. The chain is built from TRBV20-1 and TRBJ2-7; D is perhaps TRBD2 (6 bases). V was shortened by 6 bases and J by 4 bases, with 19 bases between the two germline ends. The germline CDR1 and CDR2 sequences are DFQATT and SNEGSKA (reference sequence). CDR3 length equals 14 residues. The CDR3, as DNA: TGCAGTGCAACCTGGAGGGCTAGCAATTACGAGCAGTACTTC. This translates into CSATWRASNYEQYF.